A selection of T cell receptor beta chains follows, all from one sample in a study of cytomegalovirus exposure and HLA in healthy donors. Profiling relied on immunoSEQ multiplex PCR, and the TCRdb table lists in-frame clones only, not all of them. The sample carries about 150,000 clones, about 87% recorded once. Sequenced input: PBMCs. Receptor source: a young woman in good health and CMV-seropositive. Each CDR3 is given without its conserved first and last residue. A D gene is named only where the DNA matches it firmly.

D gene: NA
V gene: TRBV23-1
CDR3 protein: ASSPKRTENNSPLH

D gene: NA
V gene: TRBV15
CDR3 protein: ATSRDLQGYEQY

D gene: NA
V gene: TRBV15
CDR3 protein: ATRTRTPAEAF

D gene: NA
V gene: TRBV7-2
CDR3 protein: ASSLVQGGTEAF

D gene: NA
V gene: TRBV20-1
CDR3 protein: SAPTVTEAF

D gene: TRBD1
V gene: TRBV6-6
CDR3 protein: ASKRGRGEKLF

D gene: TRBD1
V gene: TRBV2
CDR3 protein: ASSERDSGELF

D gene: NA
V gene: TRBV5-1
CDR3 protein: ASSLAGGDSTKQY

D gene: TRBD2
V gene: TRBV6-6
CDR3 protein: ASTLAGVLDTQY

D gene: TRBD1
V gene: TRBV27
CDR3 protein: ASSLPPRVARDRNEKLF